A selection of T cell receptor beta chains follows, all from one sample in a study of human T cells and chemical hapten exposure. TCRdb re-derived calls from the RACE reads in MiXCR, one entry per CDR3 protein. Of 80,000 to 100,000 distinct CDR3 sequences listed, roughly 10% are singletons. This sample comprised whole blood, obtained in connection with sensitization to the hapten diphenylcyclopropenone (DPC). These receptors all stem from a woman in her twenties or thirties with alopecia areata. Some clones in this sample may be carry-over from other donors' samples. Each CDR3 is given with its conserved first and last residue. A D gene is named only where the DNA matches it firmly. The listing skips clone size in some rows; elsewhere it reads once, few, many or a size class.

clone_size	v_call	d_call	j_call	cdr3_nt	cdr3_aa
many	TRBV4-1	-	TRBJ1-1	TGCGCCAGCAGCCAAGACAGTTACACTGAAGCTTTCTTT	CASSQDSYTEAFF
many	TRBV11-2	TRBD2	TRBJ2-5	TGTGCCAGCAGCTTATCCCTCCAGCGGGGGGAAGAGACCCAGTACTTC	CASSLSLQRGEETQYF
-	TRBV10-3	-	TRBJ2-1	TGTGCCATCAGTGAGAATAGCAATGAGCAGTTCTTC	CAISENSNEQFF
-	TRBV7-2	-	TRBJ1-4	TGTGCCAGCAGCCCGGAGGGAATTAATGAAAAACTGTTTTTT	CASSPEGINEKLFF
many	TRBV6-2/TRBV6-3	-	TRBJ1-5	TGTGCCAGCAGTGACTCTCCTAGGGGTGGTGGCAATCAGCCCCAGCATTTT	CASSDSPRGGGNQPQHF
many	TRBV3-1	TRBD1	TRBJ2-5	TGTGCCAGCAGCCAAGATGGGGGACAGGGTTTGGCCCAGTACTTC	CASSQDGGQGLAQYF
many	TRBV12-2	-	TRBJ1-1	TGTGCAAGTCGCTTAGACAGACAGTTACGTACTGAAGCTTTCTTT	CASRLDRQLRTEAFF
-	TRBV4-1	-	TRBJ2-3	TGCGCCAGCAGCCAATCGGGGGCCATAGATACGCAGTATTTT	CASSQSGAIDTQYF
-	TRBV29-1	-	TRBJ2-6	TGCAGCGTTCAGACAGATTCTGGGGCCAACGTCCTGACTTTC	CSVQTDSGANVLTF
many	TRBV20-1	TRBD1	TRBJ2-3	TGCAGCGTTAAACGATCGGACAGGGGATCCCTAGCGGGCACAGATACGCAGTATTTT	CSVKRSDRGSLAGTDTQYF
-	TRBV28	-	TRBJ2-5	TGTGCCAGCAGTTCCTCCTGGGACATGAAGTACTTC	CASSSSWDMKYF
many	TRBV3-1	TRBD1	TRBJ1-2	TGTGCCAGCAGCCACGGACAGGGCCCTTATGGCTACACCTTC	CASSHGQGPYGYTF
-	TRBV11-2	TRBD2	TRBJ2-7	TGTGCCAGCAGTCGCGGGGGGGCTAGACTTACCTACGAGCAGTACTTC	CASSRGGARLTYEQYF
-	TRBV6-5	TRBD1	TRBJ1-6	TGTGCCAGCAGTTCCCAACAGGGGAATAATTCACCCCTCCACTTT	CASSSQQGNNSPLHF
-	TRBV3-1	-	TRBJ1-1	TGTGCCAGCAGGGGGGGGCCCCCCCAAGCTTTCTTT	CASRGGPPQAFF
few	TRBV11-1	TRBD1	TRBJ2-7	TGTGCCAGCAGCCCCCAGACAGGGGACTACGAGCAGTACTTC	CASSPQTGDYEQYF
many	TRBV28	-	TRBJ1-5	TGTGCCACCGGGGTCGGGGCTCAGCCCCAGCATTTT	CATGVGAQPQHF
many	TRBV11-2	-	TRBJ2-5	TGTGCCAGCAGCTCATCTAAAGAGGGGGAGACCCAGTACTTC	CASSSSKEGETQYF
-	TRBV6-6	-	TRBJ1-1	TGTGCCAGCAGTCCTCCTCAAGCCACTGAAGCTTTCTTT	CASSPPQATEAFF
few	TRBV15	-	TRBJ1-5	TGTGCCACCAGCAGAGATGACCTGGGGAGCAATCAGCCCCAGCATTTT	CATSRDDLGSNQPQHF
many	TRBV10-1	TRBD1	TRBJ2-1	TGCGCCAGCAGAGGCACAGGGGCCCATGAGCAGTTCTTC	CASRGTGAHEQFF
few	TRBV12-3/TRBV12-4	TRBD2	TRBJ2-5	TGTGCCAGCAGGCCGACTAGCGGGGGTGCCGAGACCCAGTACTTC	CASRPTSGGAETQYF
-	TRBV3-1	-	TRBJ2-2	TGTGCCAGCAGCACACTAGTAAGGGAGCTGTTTTTT	CASSTLVRELFF
-	TRBV12-3/TRBV12-4	-	TRBJ1-2	TGTGCCAGCAGTTTACTCCTCGGGGTGGGAACGGATGGCTACACCTTC	CASSLLLGVGTDGYTF
few	TRBV29-1	-	TRBJ2-5	TGCAGCGTTGAAGATGCAGGGAACCAGTACTTC	CSVEDAGNQYF
few	TRBV4-3	TRBD2	TRBJ2-1	TGCGCCAGCAGCCAAAATAGCGGGAGGGCCCCGGATGAGCAGTTCTTC	CASSQNSGRAPDEQFF
many	TRBV28	TRBD1	TRBJ2-5	TGTGCCAGCAGTTTGCAAACAGGGGGCCGGGAGACCCAGTACTTC	CASSLQTGGRETQYF
-	TRBV7-9	TRBD2	TRBJ2-4	TGTGCCAGCAGCCCATCCGGGACTAGTAAGGACATTCAGTACTTC	CASSPSGTSKDIQYF
-	TRBV7-9	TRBD1	TRBJ1-1	TGTGCCAGCAGCCCAGCTCCGGGACAGGGGGCATCCTGGAACACTGAAGCTTTCTTT	CASSPAPGQGASWNTEAFF
many	TRBV27	-	TRBJ1-5	TGTGCCAGCAGGCGTAGGGGGTATAGCAATCAGCCCCAGCATTTT	CASRRRGYSNQPQHF